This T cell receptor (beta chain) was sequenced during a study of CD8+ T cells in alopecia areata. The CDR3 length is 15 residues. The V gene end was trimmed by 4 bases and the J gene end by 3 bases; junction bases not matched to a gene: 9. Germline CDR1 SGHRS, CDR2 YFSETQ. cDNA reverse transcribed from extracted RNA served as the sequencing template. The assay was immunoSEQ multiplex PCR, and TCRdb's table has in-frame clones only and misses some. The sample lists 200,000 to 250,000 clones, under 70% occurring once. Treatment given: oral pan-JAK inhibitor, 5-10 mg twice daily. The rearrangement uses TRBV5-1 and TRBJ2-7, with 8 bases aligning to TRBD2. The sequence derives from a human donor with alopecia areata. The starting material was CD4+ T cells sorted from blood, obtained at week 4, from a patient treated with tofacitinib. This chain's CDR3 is CASSPLFGGGYEQYF. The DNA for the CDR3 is TGCGCCAGCAGCCCCCTCTTCGGGGGGGGCTACGAGCAGTACTTC.